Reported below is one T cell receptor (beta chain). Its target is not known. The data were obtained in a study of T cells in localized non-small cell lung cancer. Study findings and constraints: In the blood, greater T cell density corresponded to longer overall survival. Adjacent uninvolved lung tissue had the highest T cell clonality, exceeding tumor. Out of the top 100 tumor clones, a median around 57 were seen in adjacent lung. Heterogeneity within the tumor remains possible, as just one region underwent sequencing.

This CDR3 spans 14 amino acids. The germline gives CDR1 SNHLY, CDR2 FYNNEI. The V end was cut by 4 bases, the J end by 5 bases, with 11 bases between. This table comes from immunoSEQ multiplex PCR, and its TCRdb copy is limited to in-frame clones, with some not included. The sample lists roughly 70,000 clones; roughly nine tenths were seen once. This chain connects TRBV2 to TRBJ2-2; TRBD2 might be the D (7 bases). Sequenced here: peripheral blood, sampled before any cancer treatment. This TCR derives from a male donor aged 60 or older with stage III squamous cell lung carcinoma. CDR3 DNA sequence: TGTGCCAGCAGTGGGACTAGGGGGACCGGGGAGCTGTTTTTT. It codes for CASSGTRGTGELFF.